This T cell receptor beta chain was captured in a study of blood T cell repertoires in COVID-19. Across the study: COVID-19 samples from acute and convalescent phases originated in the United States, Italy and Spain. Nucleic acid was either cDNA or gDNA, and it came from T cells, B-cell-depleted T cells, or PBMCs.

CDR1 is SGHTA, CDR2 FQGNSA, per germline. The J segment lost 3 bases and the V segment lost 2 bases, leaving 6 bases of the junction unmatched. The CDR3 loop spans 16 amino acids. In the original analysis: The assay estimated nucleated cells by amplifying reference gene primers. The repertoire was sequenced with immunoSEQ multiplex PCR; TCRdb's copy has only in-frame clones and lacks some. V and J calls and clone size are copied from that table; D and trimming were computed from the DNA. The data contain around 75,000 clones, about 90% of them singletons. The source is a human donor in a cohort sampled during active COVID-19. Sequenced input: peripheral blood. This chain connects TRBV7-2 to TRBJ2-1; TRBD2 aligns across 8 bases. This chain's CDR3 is CASSLRLAGFYNEQFF. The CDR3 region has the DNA TGTGCCAGCAGCTTACGCCTAGCGGGTTTCTACAATGAGCAGTTCTTC.